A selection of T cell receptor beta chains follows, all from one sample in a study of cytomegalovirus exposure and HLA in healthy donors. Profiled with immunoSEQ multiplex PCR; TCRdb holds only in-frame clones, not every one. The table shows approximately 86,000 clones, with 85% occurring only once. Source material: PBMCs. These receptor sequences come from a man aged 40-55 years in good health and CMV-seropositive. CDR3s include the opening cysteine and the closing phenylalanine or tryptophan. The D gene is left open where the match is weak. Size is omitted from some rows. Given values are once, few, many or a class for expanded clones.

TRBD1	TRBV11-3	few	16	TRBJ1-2	TGTGCCAGCAGCCTCCCACGCGGACAGGGGGCGTATGGCTACACCTTC	CASSLPRGQGAYGYTF
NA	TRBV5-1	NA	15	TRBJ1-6	TGCGCCAGCAGCCCTACAGTGGGGGCCAATTCACCCCTCCACTTT	CASSPTVGANSPLHF
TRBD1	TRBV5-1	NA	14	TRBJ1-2	TGCGCCAGCAGCGAGGACCACAGGGGGCTTGGCTACACCTTC	CASSEDHRGLGYTF
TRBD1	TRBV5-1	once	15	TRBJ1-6	TGCGCCAGCAGCTTGACAGGGGAAGAAAGTTCACCCCTCCACTTT	CASSLTGEESSPLHF
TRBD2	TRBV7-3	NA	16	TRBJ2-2	TGTGCCAGCAGCTTGGAGGGACTAGCGGGCACCGGGGAGCTGTTTTTT	CASSLEGLAGTGELFF
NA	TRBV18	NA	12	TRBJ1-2	TGTGCCAGCTCACCACCCGGGTATGGCTACACCTTC	CASSPPGYGYTF
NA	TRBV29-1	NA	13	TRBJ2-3	TGCAGCGTTGGGCAGGGTTTAGGAGATACGCAGTATTTT	CSVGQGLGDTQYF
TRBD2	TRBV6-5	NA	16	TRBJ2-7	TGTGCCAGCAGTTTGTTCCCGACTAGCGGCCCCTACGAGCAGTACTTC	CASSLFPTSGPYEQYF
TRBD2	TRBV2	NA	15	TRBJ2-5	TGTGCCAGCAGTGACGGCGGGGGGGCCTCAGAGACCCAGTACTTC	CASSDGGGASETQYF
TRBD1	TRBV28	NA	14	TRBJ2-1	TGTGCCAGCAGCCTACAGGGGATAAACAATGAGCAGTTCTTC	CASSLQGINNEQFF
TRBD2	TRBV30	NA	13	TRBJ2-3	TGTGCCTCTGGACTAGCGGGGTCCCATACGCAGTATTTT	CASGLAGSHTQYF
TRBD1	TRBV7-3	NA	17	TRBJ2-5	TGTGCCAGCAGCTTAGCTGACAGGGGCGCCGGAGATGAGACCCAGTACTTC	CASSLADRGAGDETQYF
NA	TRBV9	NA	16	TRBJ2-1	TGTGCCAGCAGCGCCCAACTGGAGGGACTGTTCAATGAGCAGTTCTTC	CASSAQLEGLFNEQFF
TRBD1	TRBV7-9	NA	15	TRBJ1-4	TGTGCCAGCAGCCCGCGAGGGGGCGCGCCTGAAAAACTGTTTTTT	CASSPRGGAPEKLFF
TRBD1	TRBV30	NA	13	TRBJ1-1	TGTGCCTTGGCACGGGACAGGGGGCGCCGAGCTTTCTTT	CALARDRGRRAFF
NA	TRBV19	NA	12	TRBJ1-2	TGTGCCAGTTCCTCAGGGTACTATGGCTACACCTTC	CASSSGYYGYTF
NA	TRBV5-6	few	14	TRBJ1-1	TGTGCCAGCAGCTTGGCGTCGGTTCCTAAGGAAGCTTTCTTT	CASSLASVPKEAFF
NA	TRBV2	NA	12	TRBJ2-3	TGTGCCAGCTGGGCTCTCACAGATACGCAGTATTTT	CASWALTDTQYF
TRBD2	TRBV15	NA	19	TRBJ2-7	TGTGCCACCAGCAGAGATCGAGGGACTAGCGGGGGGGCAGGCCACGAGCAGTACTTC	CATSRDRGTSGGAGHEQYF
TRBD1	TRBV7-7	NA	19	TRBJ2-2	TGTGCTAGCAGCCTAACCGGGACAGGGGGCGCGAGAAACACCGGGGAGCTGTTTTTT	CASSLTGTGGARNTGELFF
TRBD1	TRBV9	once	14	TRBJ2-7	TGTGCCAGCAGCTTTCGGGACAGCAACTACGAGCAGTACTTC	CASSFRDSNYEQYF
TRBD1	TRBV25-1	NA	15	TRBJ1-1	TGTGCCAGCAACGGACAGGGGGCAAAGAACACTGAAGCTTTCTTT	CASNGQGAKNTEAFF
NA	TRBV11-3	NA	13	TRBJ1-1	TGTGCCAGCAGCCCCCTCGACGGGGGTGAAGCTTTCTTT	CASSPLDGGEAFF
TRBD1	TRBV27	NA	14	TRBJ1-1	TGTGCCAGCAGTTGGAAGACAGGGGGCACTGAAGCTTTCTTT	CASSWKTGGTEAFF
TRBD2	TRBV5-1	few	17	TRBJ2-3	TGCGCCAGCAGCTTAGGTAGGACTAGCGGGAGTACAGATACGCAGTATTTT	CASSLGRTSGSTDTQYF
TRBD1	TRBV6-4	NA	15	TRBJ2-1	TGTGCCAGCAGTGATAGGGGACAGCCCTACAATGAGCAGTTCTTC	CASSDRGQPYNEQFF
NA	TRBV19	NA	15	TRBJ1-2	TGTGCCAGTAGTATCCAGGTGGCGAGAGGGTATGGCTACACCTTC	CASSIQVARGYGYTF
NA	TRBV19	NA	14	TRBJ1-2	TGTGCCAGTAACTTTGGGAGGGGAGGATATGGCTACACCTTC	CASNFGRGGYGYTF
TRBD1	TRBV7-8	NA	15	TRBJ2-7	TGTGCCAGCAGCCCAATGGGGACAGGGGGAGGCGAGCAGTACTTC	CASSPMGTGGGEQYF
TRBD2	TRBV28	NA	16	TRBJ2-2	TGTGCCAGCAGTAGAGGGACTAGCGGCAACACCGGGGAGCTGTTTTTT	CASSRGTSGNTGELFF
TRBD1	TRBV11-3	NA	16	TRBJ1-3	TGTGCCAGCATCCACCGAGGGGGCGCGAGGGGAAACACCATATATTTT	CASIHRGGARGNTIYF